These 8 T cell receptor beta chains came from one sample sequenced in a study of blood T cell repertoires in COVID-19. Produced via immunoSEQ multiplex PCR; TCRdb's table is partial and in-frame only. The sample records fewer than 500,000 clones, more than 80% being singletons. Sequencing was done on a sample of PBMCs or T cells enriched from blood (not recorded which). The source of these receptors is a man aged 25 to 45 who had recovered from COVID-19.

The J gene is TRBJ2-5, the V gene TRBV28; 10 bases fit TRBD2. Germline V CDR1 and CDR2: MDHEN, SYDVKM. Unmatched junction bases numbered 7, after V lost 4 bases and J lost 5 bases. The CDR3 sequence is 15 residues long. The CDR3 sequence: CASSSGSGRAETQYF. Written as DNA, the CDR3 is TGTGCCAGCAGTTCCGGAAGCGGGAGGGCGGAGACCCAGTACTTC.

The gene calls are TRBV9 and TRBJ2-5; 11 nucleotides line up with TRBD1. With V trimmed by 4 bases and J by 2 bases, 7 bases remained unmatched. Per germline, CDR1 SGDLS and CDR2 YYNGEE. The CDR3 contains 16 residues. CDR3 bases: TGTGCCAGCAGCACCGGGACAGGGGGAGGTCAAGAGACCCAGTACTTC. Protein sequence: CASSTGTGGGQETQYF.

This chain links TRBV3-1 (or the pseudogene TRBV3-2) with TRBJ1-2, with D unclear. V lost 6 bases, J lost 7 bases, and 12 bases lay in between. The CDR3 runs 12 residues. Per germline, CDR1 LGHDT and CDR2 YNNKEL (reference sequence). In nucleotides, the CDR3 is TGTGCCAGCAGTCTCCGGGGTGGTGGCTACACCTTC. It translates to CASSLRGGGYTF.

Here the CDR3 reads CASSIGTRGEETQYF. DNA for the CDR3: TGTGCCAGTAGTATCGGGACTAGAGGGGAGGAGACCCAGTACTTC. This chain connects TRBV19 to TRBJ2-5, with 8 bases identical to TRBD2. There are 15 residues in the CDR3. V gave up 3 bases and J gave up 5 bases; unmatched junction bases: 8. CDR1 is LNHDA and CDR2 is SQIVND in the germline V gene (reference sequence).

The V and J genes are TRBV19 and TRBJ1-1; D remains ambiguous. The V end lost 5 bases, the J end lost 1 base, and 11 bases lay between the germline ends. Germline-derived CDR1 and CDR2 are LNHDA and SQIVND (reference sequence). This CDR3 region has 14 residues. This CDR3 reads CASSLGLPNTEAFF. In DNA, the CDR3 is TGTGCCAGTAGTCTTGGGCTCCCGAACACTGAAGCTTTCTTT. Complete variable domain (other parts from reference TRBV19 and TRBJ1-1): DGGITQSPKYLFRKEGQNVTLSCEQNLNHDAMYWYRQDPGQGLRLIYYSQIVNDFQKGDIAEGYSVSREKKESFPLTVTSAQKNPTAFYLCASSLGLPNTEAFFGQGTRLTVV.

This chain links TRBV7-9 with TRBJ2-7; 7 bases line up with TRBD2. The J segment lost 6 bases and the V segment lost 8 bases, leaving 10 bases of the junction unmatched. The CDR3 spans 13 residues. Per the germline V gene, CDR1 is SEHNR and CDR2 is FQNEAQ (reference sequence). CDR3 sequence reads: CASSRREAVEQYF. The CDR3 bases are TGTGCCAGCTCCCGCCGGGAGGCCGTCGAGCAGTACTTC.

This chain links TRBV30 with TRBJ2-3, with D tentatively TRBD2 (6 bases). The V gene lost 5 bases and the J gene lost 3 bases, with 21 bases spanning the gap. This CDR3 is 16 amino acids long. Germline CDR1 GTSNPN, CDR2 SVGIG (reference sequence). The CDR3 loop is CAWGFERVGGTDTQYF. The CDR3 DNA sequence: TGTGCCTGGGGCTTTGAGCGGGTAGGAGGGACAGATACGCAGTATTTT.

The CDR3 DNA is TGTGCCAGCAGTGAATTCCCGGGATCTCTAGAGGAGCAGTACTTC. It is translated as CASSEFPGSLEEQYF. J is TRBJ2-7 and V is TRBV2, with TRBD2 as a possible D gene (5 bases). The CDR3 is 15 amino acids. V lost 2 bases and J 7 bases, leaving 18 bases between the germline ends. The germline gives CDR1 SNHLY, CDR2 FYNNEI.